This TCR beta chain was identified during a study of T cells in localized non-small cell lung cancer. Whole-study findings and limits: Appearance in adjacent lung was seen for a median around 60 of the top 100 tumor clones.

Only one count was recorded for this clone. Its antigen is as yet unknown. An end of the junction does not agree with germline; a read error may underlie this. Assay used: immunoSEQ multiplex PCR; TCRdb lists only in-frame clones, some missing. The table includes roughly 40,000 clones, about 83% detected once. There are 18 residues in the CDR3. From germline, CDR1 is MRHNA and CDR2 SNTAGT. The material was PBMCs, obtained before any cancer treatment. The chain has TRBV6-4 and TRBJ2-2; 9 bases match TRBD2. The clonotype comes from a man aged 35-75 years with stage II lung adenocarcinoma. The CDR3 sequence: CASRGLAADLREHRGAVF. CDR3 bases: TGTGCCAGCAGGGGACTAGCAGCGGACCTTCGCGAACACCGGGGAGCTGTTTTT.